This T cell receptor beta chain appears in the sequencing data of a study of PD-L1 blockade in urothelial cancer. At the level of the study: Men with urothelial cancer arising in the bladder made up most of the 29 patients. Across blood samples, T cells had a median count of approximately 130,000.

Data came from immunoSEQ multiplex PCR; TCRdb stores just in-frame clones and leaves some out. The table shows approximately 100,000 clones, with approximately 86% occurring only once. V gave up 4 bases and J gave up 0 bases; unmatched junction bases: 6. This CDR3 spans 18 amino acids. Germline-derived CDR1 and CDR2 are KGHSH and LQKENI. The gene calls are TRBV18 and TRBJ2-6; 10 bases agree with TRBD2. This clonotype was sampled from a man aged 45-65 years with urothelial cancer. Here the sequenced sample was PBMCs, taken around atezolizumab (anti-PD-L1) treatment. The CDR3 loop is CASSRSSGRVSGANVLTF. The CDR3 DNA follows: TGTGCCAGCTCACGGTCCAGCGGGAGGGTCTCTGGGGCCAACGTCCTGACTTTC. The whole variable domain, remainder taken from reference TRBV18 and TRBJ2-6, is NAGVMQNPRHLVRRRGQEARLRCSPMKGHSHVYWYRQLPEEGLKFMVYLQKENIIDESGMPKERFSAEFPKEGPSILRIQQVVRGDSAAYFCASSRSSGRVSGANVLTFGAGSRLTVL.